The 18 T cell receptor beta chains in this list originate from one sample, sequenced in a study of blood T cell repertoires in COVID-19. The table came from immunoSEQ multiplex PCR; TCRdb's copy has only in-frame clones and leaves some out. Among 200,000 to 250,000 clones listed, just under 85% were seen once. The source material was peripheral blood. The receptor set was obtained from a man aged 50 or older with acute or convalescent COVID-19.

This clone was recorded once. V and J are TRBV13 and TRBJ2-3; D might be TRBD2 (6 bases). This CDR3 is 14 amino acids long. Germline V gives CDR1 PRHDT, CDR2 FYEKMQ (reference sequence). V lost 1 base, J lost 2 bases, and 7 bases lay in between. In DNA form, the CDR3 reads TGTGCCAGCAGCTTAGCGGGAGACACAGATACGCAGTATTTT. This translates into CASSLAGDTDTQYF. Full variable domain (outside the CDR3, taken from reference TRBV13 and TRBJ2-3): AAGVIQSPRHLIKEKRETATLKCYPIPRHDTVYWYQQGPGQDPQFLISFYEKMQSDKGSIPDRFSAQQFSDYHSELNMSSLELGDSALYFCASSLAGDTDTQYFGPGTRLTVL.

The rearrangement uses TRBV11-3 and TRBJ2-1, with TRBD2 identical over 10 bases. This CDR3 is 19 amino acids long. Losses at the gene ends were 5 bases for V and 6 bases for J; bases not matched to a gene: 19. CDR1 is SGHNT and CDR2 is YENEEA in the germline V gene. The CDR3 protein is CASSNSRGKSGRVRNEQFF. The CDR3, as DNA: TGTGCCAGCAGCAATAGTAGAGGGAAAAGCGGGAGGGTACGCAATGAGCAGTTCTTC. Combining the CDR3 with reference TRBV11-3 and TRBJ2-1 gives the whole variable domain EAGVVQSPRYKIIEKKQPVAFWCNPISGHNTLYWYLQNLGQGPELLIRYENEEAVDDSQLPKDRFSAERLKGVDSTLKIQPAELGDSAVYLCASSNSRGKSGRVRNEQFFGPGTRLTVL.

V and J are TRBV6-2 or TRBV6-3 and TRBJ1-1; D ambiguous. CDR3 length equals 15 residues. From germline, CDR1 is MNHEY and CDR2 SVGEGT. Trimming cost V 7 bases and J 1 base, with 16 bases left between them. The CDR3 bases are TGTGCCAGCAACCCCCGGCGGGCACCGAACACTGAAGCTTTCTTT. Translating gives CASNPRRAPNTEAFF.

The chain is built from TRBV5-4 and TRBJ2-7; 9 positions agree with TRBD1. This CDR3 spans 16 amino acids. The germline CDR1 and CDR2 sequences are SGHNT and YYREEE (reference sequence). The trim removed 4 bases at V and 5 bases at J, leaving 13 bases unmatched. DNA of the CDR3: TGTGCCAGCAGCGCCCCGGGACAGGGTACGGTCCACGAGCAGTACTTC. Protein: CASSAPGQGTVHEQYF.

The chain is built from TRBV21-1 and TRBJ2-1; the D segment call TRBD2 is taken from the table without a DNA check. TRBV21-1 is described as a pseudogene. The CDR3 is 18 amino acids. The CDR3 region is CASSKVSWLAGGCNEQFF. CDR3 DNA sequence: TGTGCCAGCAGCAAAGTGAGTTGGCTAGCGGGGGGTTGTAATGAGCAGTTCTTC.

V usage is TRBV11-3 and J usage is TRBJ2-7, with TRBD2 matching 7 bases. CDR1 SGHNT and CDR2 YENEEA come from the germline V gene. V shed 5 bases and J 4 bases; nucleotides not matched to a gene: 14. The CDR3 totals 16 residues. The CDR3 coding sequence is TGTGCCAGCAGCCTTAGCGGGCAGGGTTTGGGGTACGAGCAGTACTTC. Amino acid sequence: CASSLSGQGLGYEQYF.

The rearrangement uses TRBV6-5 and TRBJ1-1; a possible D gene is TRBD1 (6 bases). Looked up from germline, CDR1 is MNHEY and CDR2 is SVGAGI. CDR3 length equals 13 residues. V lost 7 bases to trimming and J lost 7 bases, with 16 bases between them. The CDR3 bases are TGTGCCAGCACCCGACAAACGGACAGTGAAGCTTTCTTT. Translated, it gives CASTRQTDSEAFF.

This clone has only one observation. The J gene is TRBJ2-2, the V gene TRBV11-2, with a weak D call TRBD1 (6 bases). CDR1 and CDR2 from the germline V gene are SGHAT and FQNNGV. The length of the CDR3 is 17 residues. Trimming left V 5 bases short and J 1 base short, with 17 bases between. The CDR3 sequence: CASSPQRRGGNTGELFF. CDR3 bases: TGTGCCAGCAGCCCCCAGCGCAGGGGTGGGAACACCGGGGAGCTGTTTTTT.

The V and J genes are TRBV6-5 and TRBJ1-6; D is perhaps TRBD1 (5 bases). The V end was cut by 0 bases, the J end by 4 bases, with 7 bases between. CDR1 is MNHEY, CDR2 SVGAGI, per germline. The CDR3 consists of 15 residues. This chain's CDR3 is CASSYSTEYNSPLHF. CDR3 coding DNA: TGTGCCAGCAGTTACTCGACAGAGTATAATTCACCCCTCCACTTT.

The chain recombines TRBV24-1 with TRBJ2-5, with 8 bases fitting TRBD2. V was clipped by 4 bases and J by 5 bases; unmatched bases: 11. In germline, CDR1 is KGHDR, CDR2 SFDVKD. The CDR3 is made up of 16 amino acids. The CDR3 protein is CATSEGAAGVEETQYF. For the CDR3, the DNA is TGTGCCACCAGTGAAGGTGCAGCGGGAGTAGAGGAGACCCAGTACTTC.

This chain connects TRBV27 to TRBJ2-7; no clear D. With 2 bases removed from V and 7 bases from J, the gap between germline ends came to 12 bases. This CDR3 has 13 residues. Germline loops: CDR1 MNHEY, CDR2 SMNVEV (reference sequence). The CDR3: CASSLLGPREQYF. The CDR3 region has the DNA TGTGCCAGCAGTTTACTGGGCCCCCGTGAGCAGTACTTC.

This clone came up once. CDR3 bases: TGTGCCACCAGTGATTTTAGTTTCGACAGTGGCTACACCTTC. Translation gives CATSDFSFDSGYTF. The rearrangement joins TRBV24-1 to TRBJ1-2, with D possibly TRBD1 on 5 matching bases. The CDR3 extends over 14 amino acids. V dropped 1 base and J dropped 7 bases, with 12 bases sitting between them. Germline CDR1 and CDR2: KGHDR and SFDVKD.

The chain recombines TRBV6-5 with TRBJ2-7; TRBD2 agrees at 11 bases. The CDR3 is 15 amino acids. Germline lookup yields CDR1 MNHEY and CDR2 SVGAGI. V trimming: 0 bases; J trimming: 3 bases; junction bases outside the gene matches: 1. This CDR3 is CASSYSTSGDYEQYF. The CDR3 region has the DNA TGTGCCAGCAGTTACTCGACTAGCGGGGACTACGAGCAGTACTTC.

The V gene is TRBV6-6, the J gene TRBJ2-6, with 7 bases fitting TRBD1. In germline, CDR1 is MNHNY, CDR2 SVGAGI (reference sequence). The CDR3 is 15 residues long. The V gene end was trimmed by 5 bases and the J gene end by 1 base; junction bases not matched to a gene: 2. CDR3 residues: CASSQDRSGANVLTF. In DNA, the CDR3 is TGTGCCAGCAGTCAGGACAGGTCTGGGGCCAACGTCCTGACTTTC.

This chain connects TRBV10-3 to TRBJ2-3, with a tentative D call TRBD2 (6 bases). The CDR3 is 15 amino acids. The V gene's germline CDR1 is ENHRY and CDR2 SYGVKD. With 5 bases removed from V and 0 bases from J, the gap between germline ends came to 12 bases. CDR3 sequence (DNA): TGTGCCATCAGTTCTAGCGATCGAAGCACAGATACGCAGTATTTT. It is translated as CAISSSDRSTDTQYF.

The chain combines TRBV5-1 with TRBJ1-1; D might be TRBD1 (6 bases). Trimming shortened V by 2 bases and J by 7 bases, and 18 bases separated the two germline ends. The germline gives CDR1 SGHRS, CDR2 YFSETQ. The CDR3 covers 15 residues. The CDR3 region has the DNA TGCGCCAGCAGCTTATCATGGCAGGGGAATAATGAAGCTTTCTTT. This encodes CASSLSWQGNNEAFF.

The chain joins TRBV5-4 to TRBJ2-1, with 7 bases lining up with TRBD2. The CDR3 spans 15 residues. Trimming took 4 bases from V and 8 from J; bases not matched to a gene: 12. Germline V lookup: CDR1 SGHNT, CDR2 YYREEE (reference sequence). The CDR3 loop is CASSLPGGRGDEQFF. CDR3 nucleotides: TGTGCCAGCAGCCTCCCGGGAGGCCGGGGCGATGAGCAGTTCTTC.

The chain employs TRBV5-1 and TRBJ2-1; 10 bases align to TRBD2. V shed 3 bases and J 0 bases; nucleotides not matched to a gene: 9. The CDR3 extends over 18 amino acids. Per germline, CDR1 SGHRS and CDR2 YFSETQ. DNA of the CDR3: TGCGCCAGCAGCTGGGGGTCTAGCGGGGGAATCTCCTACAATGAGCAGTTCTTC. Amino acids: CASSWGSSGGISYNEQFF.